This section outlines one T cell receptor (beta chain) sequence together with its context. This clonotype was recorded once. Its antigen has not been determined. A read error may account for a junction end that differs from germline. This specimen comes from a study of tumor and adjacent non-tumor tissue in lung cancer (dated by TCRdb to about 2018). At the level of the whole study: Of the cohort, around 12 patients had adenocarcinoma, 2 had squamous cell carcinoma and 1 had small cell lung cancer. Sequencing produced some 130,000,000 productive TCRbeta reads in total, an average of around 4.2 million reads per sample. Bulk TCRbeta repertoires were compared between lung tumor tissue and matched distant non-tumor lung tissue obtained from fewer than 18 lung cancer patients. The approximately 15 enrolled patients, of whom some 10 were men and 5 were women, were aged roughly 30 to 76 years and were diagnosed with TNM stage I to III disease. TCRbeta CDR3 sequencing was performed on thirty paired specimens, with one tumor sample and one normal lung sample collected per patient.

Bulk unsorted tissue served as the source for RNA extraction, and RNA quality was assessed using a NanoDrop ND-1000 and an Agilent 2100. Newly diagnosed lung cancer patients without prior chemotherapy who had been admitted for thoracic surgery in China between August and November 2014 were enrolled as donors. Patients who had received previous radiotherapy or chemotherapy, or who had another concurrent cancer, were excluded from the study. Surgical tissue pieces of about 1-2.3 cm3 were preserved in RNAlater solution and were kept at -80 degrees C until use. The paper as a whole reports these results and caveats: Significantly higher TCR diversity (inverse Simpson) was observed in tumor tissue than in normal lung tissue (approximately 430 vs 150, P = 0.0075, Mann-Whitney U test). Only approximately 14 patients were included in the cohort, and the need for larger samples and more detailed clinical data was noted by the authors. Younger patients had significantly higher TCR diversity, and higher tumor TCR diversity was associated with shorter overall and disease-free survival. Peripheral blood was not sequenced, so blood TCRbeta repertoires in these lung cancer patients were not examined. The methods do not name the sequencing platform or mention unique molecular identifiers. In normal lung, the top 100 clones accounted for a significantly larger cumulative share of the repertoire than in tumor tissue.

Receptor libraries were prepared by multiplex PCR. The instrument given in TCRdb is Illumina HiSeq 2500. Following protocols modified from ARM-PCR, the researchers constructed TCRbeta libraries through three rounds of nested PCR with primers (Table S4). Before sequencing, PCR products of 200-500 bp were excised from the gel and purified with the QIAquick gel extraction kit. In the original analysis: Reads were cleaned with Trimmomatic, merged with FLASH into complete CDR3 sequences, and assigned to V(D)J germline segments with MiTCR. VDJtools was used to compute clonal diversity as the inverse Simpson's index. A read counted as productive if the sequence was in-frame and lacked a premature stop codon. TCRdb passed the public sequencing reads through fastp at Q25 and MiXCR, retaining productive beta sequences. Records with the same CDR3 protein are collapsed into one entry carrying the most frequent genes and DNA. The V and J calls shown here were made by TCRdb, not taken from the authors' results. Here the sample has more than 75,000 distinct CDR3 sequences; around 70% occur a single time. Of the sample, 10% to 15% is held by the ten largest clones.

The clonotype originates from a woman in her 70s with non-small cell lung cancer. The material sequenced was lung tumor tissue.

Read as DNA, the sequence is TGTGCCAGCAACTTAACCCCTAGCGGGAGGAGCACCGGGGAACTGTTTTTT. Translated, this gives CASNLTPSGRSTGELFF. This chain is built from TRBV7-3 and TRBJ2-2; 11 nucleotides in the junction match TRBD2. CDR1 and CDR2 are read off the germline V gene as SGHTA and FQGTGA. The CDR3, cysteine through phenylalanine, is 17 amino acids long. The entry retains the CDR3 DNA only, 51 bases that are in frame from base 1.